This TCR beta chain was captured in a study of OX40 agonist ivuxolimab in advanced cancers. With respect to this clone: One end of the junction does not line up with germline, which may come from a read error.

This table comes from immunoSEQ multiplex PCR, and its TCRdb copy is limited to in-frame clones, with some not included. The data show about 110,000 clones, around 93% seen once. CDR3 length: 16 residues. The V gene's germline CDR1 is LGHNT and CDR2 FRNRAP. The source was CD4+ or CD8+ T cells sorted from blood, collected in a trial of the OX40 agonist ivuxolimab. The V and J genes are TRBV12-5 and TRBJ1-1; 10 bases are a match to TRBD1. The sequence derives from an adult with an advanced solid tumor such as melanoma, head and neck, liver or kidney cancer. CDR3 DNA sequence: TGTGCTAGTGGTTTGGGAGGGGGACAGGGGAACGCTGAAGCTTTCTTT. Protein product: CASGLGGGQGNAEAFF.